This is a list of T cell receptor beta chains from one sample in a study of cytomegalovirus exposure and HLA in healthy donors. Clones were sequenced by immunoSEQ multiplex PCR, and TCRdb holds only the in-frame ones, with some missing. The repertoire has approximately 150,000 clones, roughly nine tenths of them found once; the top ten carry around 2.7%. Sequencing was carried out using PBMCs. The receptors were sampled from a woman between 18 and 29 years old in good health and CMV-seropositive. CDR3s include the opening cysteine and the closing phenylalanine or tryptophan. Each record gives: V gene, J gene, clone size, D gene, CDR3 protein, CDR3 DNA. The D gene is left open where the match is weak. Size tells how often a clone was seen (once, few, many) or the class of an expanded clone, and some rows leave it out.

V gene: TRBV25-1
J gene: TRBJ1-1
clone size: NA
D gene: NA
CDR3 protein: CASSDIGLQNTEAFF
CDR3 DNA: TGTGCCAGCAGCGATATAGGACTCCAGAACACTGAAGCTTTCTTT

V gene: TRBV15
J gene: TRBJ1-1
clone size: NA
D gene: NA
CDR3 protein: CATSRGGASNTEAFF
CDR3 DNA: TGTGCCACCAGCAGGGGGGGGGCCTCGAACACTGAAGCTTTCTTT

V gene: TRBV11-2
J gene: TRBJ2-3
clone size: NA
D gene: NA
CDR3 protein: CASSLDGTSTDTQYF
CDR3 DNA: TGTGCCAGCAGCTTAGACGGGACTAGCACAGATACGCAGTATTTT

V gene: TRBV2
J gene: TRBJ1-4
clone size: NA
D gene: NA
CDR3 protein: CASNGATAGLEKLFF
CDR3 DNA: TGTGCCAGCAACGGAGCAACCGCAGGGCTTGAAAAACTGTTTTTT

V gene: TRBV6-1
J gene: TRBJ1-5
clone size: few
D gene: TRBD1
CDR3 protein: CASRDRPYSNQPQHF
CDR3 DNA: TGTGCCAGCAGGGACAGGCCCTATAGCAATCAGCCCCAGCATTTT

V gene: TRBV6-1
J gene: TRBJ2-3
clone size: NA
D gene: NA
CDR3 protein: CASSAHGTDTQYF
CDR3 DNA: TGTGCCAGCAGTGCCCATGGCACAGATACGCAGTATTTT

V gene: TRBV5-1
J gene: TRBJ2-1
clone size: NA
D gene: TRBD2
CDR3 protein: CASSYTSGAYNEQFF
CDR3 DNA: TGCGCCAGCAGCTATACTAGCGGGGCTTACAATGAGCAGTTCTTC

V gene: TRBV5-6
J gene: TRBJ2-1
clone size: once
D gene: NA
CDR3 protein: CASSLNSRRGNNEQFF
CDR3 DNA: TGTGCCAGCAGTTTGAATTCACGGCGGGGAAACAATGAGCAGTTCTTC

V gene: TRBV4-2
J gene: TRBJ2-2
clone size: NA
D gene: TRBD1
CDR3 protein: CASSQEDRGTGELFF
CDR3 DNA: TGTGCCAGCAGCCAAGAGGACAGGGGCACCGGGGAGCTGTTTTTT

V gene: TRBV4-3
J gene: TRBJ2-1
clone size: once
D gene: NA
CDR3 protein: CASSLTYQSDEQFF
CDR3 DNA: TGCGCCAGCAGCCTGACCTACCAGAGCGATGAGCAGTTCTTC

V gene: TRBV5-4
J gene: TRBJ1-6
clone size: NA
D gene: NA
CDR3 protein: CASSPSSSYNSPLHF
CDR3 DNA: TGTGCCAGCAGCCCCTCGAGCTCCTATAATTCACCCCTCCACTTT

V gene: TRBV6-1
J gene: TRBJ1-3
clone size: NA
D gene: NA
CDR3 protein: CASREGGNTIYF
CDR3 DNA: TGTGCCAGCAGGGAGGGTGGAAACACCATATATTTT

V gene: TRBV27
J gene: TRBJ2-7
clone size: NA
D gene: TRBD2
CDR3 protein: CASSLHPPAGGSSYEQYF
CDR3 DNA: TGTGCCAGCAGTTTACATCCCCCAGCGGGGGGCAGCTCCTACGAGCAGTACTTC

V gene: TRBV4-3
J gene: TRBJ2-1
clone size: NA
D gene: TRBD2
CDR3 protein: CASSQDSAGGYNEQFF
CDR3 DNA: TGCGCCAGCAGCCAAGATTCTGCGGGAGGTTACAATGAGCAGTTCTTC

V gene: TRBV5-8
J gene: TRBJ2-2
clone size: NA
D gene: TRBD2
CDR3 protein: CASSQGLESGELFF
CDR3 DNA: TGTGCCAGCAGCCAGGGACTAGAGTCCGGGGAGCTGTTTTTT

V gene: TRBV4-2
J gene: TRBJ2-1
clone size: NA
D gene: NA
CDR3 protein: CASSPRGGRDSPLDEQFF
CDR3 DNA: TGTGCCAGCAGCCCGCGCGGAGGTCGGGACTCCCCGTTAGATGAGCAGTTCTTC

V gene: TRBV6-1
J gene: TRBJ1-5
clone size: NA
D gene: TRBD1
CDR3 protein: CASSDGTGGRQPQHF
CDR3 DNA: TGTGCCAGCAGCGATGGGACAGGGGGGAGGCAGCCCCAGCATTTT

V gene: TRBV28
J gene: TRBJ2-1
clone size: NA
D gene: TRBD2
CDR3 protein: CASSSPFYGTKVDLLNSYNEQFF
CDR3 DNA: TGTGCCAGCAGTTCCCCATTCTACGGGACTAAGGTCGACCTCTTAAACTCCTACAATGAGCAGTTCTTC

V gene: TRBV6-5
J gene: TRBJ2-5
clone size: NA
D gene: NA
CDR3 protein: CASSPRRTKETQYF
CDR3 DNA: TGTGCCAGCAGCCCGAGAAGAACCAAGGAGACCCAGTACTTC

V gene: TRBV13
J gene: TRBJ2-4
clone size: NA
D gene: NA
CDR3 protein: CASSLGRGLAKNIQYF
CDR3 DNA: TGTGCCAGCAGCTTAGGGCGGGGCCTAGCCAAAAACATTCAGTACTTC

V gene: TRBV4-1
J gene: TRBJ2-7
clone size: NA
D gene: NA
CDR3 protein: CASSQPGTTAEQYF
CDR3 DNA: TGCGCCAGCAGCCAGCCCGGGACAACCGCCGAGCAGTACTTC

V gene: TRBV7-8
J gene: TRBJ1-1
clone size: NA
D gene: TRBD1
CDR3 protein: CASSPRVGQGEAFF
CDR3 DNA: TGTGCCAGCAGCCCTAGGGTGGGACAGGGGGAAGCTTTCTTT

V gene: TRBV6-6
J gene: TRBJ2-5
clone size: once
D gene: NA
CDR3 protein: CASRRGQETQYF
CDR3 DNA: TGTGCCAGCAGAAGAGGGCAAGAGACCCAGTACTTC

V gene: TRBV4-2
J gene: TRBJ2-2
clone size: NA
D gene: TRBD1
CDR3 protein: CASSQDGQGSTGELFF
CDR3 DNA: TGTGCCAGCAGCCAAGATGGACAGGGATCCACCGGGGAGCTGTTTTTT

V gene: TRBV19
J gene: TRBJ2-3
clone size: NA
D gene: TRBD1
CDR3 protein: CASSGGGGSRTDTQYF
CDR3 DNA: TGTGCCAGCTCAGGGGGTGGGGGATCTCGCACAGATACGCAGTATTTT

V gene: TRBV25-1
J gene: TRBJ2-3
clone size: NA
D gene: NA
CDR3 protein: CASSLSGSTDTQYF
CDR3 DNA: TGTGCCAGCAGCCTCTCGGGTAGCACAGATACGCAGTATTTT

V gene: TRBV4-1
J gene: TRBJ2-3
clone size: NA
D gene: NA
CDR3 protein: CASSPSPGDTQYF
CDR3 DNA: TGCGCCAGCAGCCCCTCCCCAGGAGATACGCAGTATTTT

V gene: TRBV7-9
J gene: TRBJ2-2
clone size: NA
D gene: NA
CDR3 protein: CASSSQGSNTGELFF
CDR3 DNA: TGTGCCAGCAGCTCACAGGGATCGAACACCGGGGAGCTGTTTTTT

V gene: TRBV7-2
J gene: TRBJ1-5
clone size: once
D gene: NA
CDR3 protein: CASSFSSNQPQHF
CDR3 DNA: TGTGCCAGCAGCTTCTCTAGCAATCAGCCCCAGCATTTT

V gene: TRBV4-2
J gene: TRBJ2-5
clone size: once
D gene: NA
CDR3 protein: CASSQVSDPWETQYF
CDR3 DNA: TGTGCCAGCAGCCAAGTGAGCGATCCCTGGGAGACCCAGTACTTC

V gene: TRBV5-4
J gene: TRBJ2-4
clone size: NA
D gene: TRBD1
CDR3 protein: CASSPGQGVAKNIQYF
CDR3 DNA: TGTGCCAGCAGCCCGGGACAGGGGGTAGCCAAAAACATTCAGTACTTC

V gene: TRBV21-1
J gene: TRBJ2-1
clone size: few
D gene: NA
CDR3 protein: CASSKEALAAYNEQFF
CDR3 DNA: TGTGCCAGCAGCAAAGAGGCACTAGCGGCTTACAATGAGCAGTTCTTC

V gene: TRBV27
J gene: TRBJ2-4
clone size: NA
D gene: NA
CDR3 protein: CASSLSPGPKNIQYF
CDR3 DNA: TGTGCCAGCAGTTTAAGCCCAGGGCCCAAAAACATTCAGTACTTC

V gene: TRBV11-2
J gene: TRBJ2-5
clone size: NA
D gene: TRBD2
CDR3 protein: CASSLSPGRGGSETQYF
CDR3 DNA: TGTGCCAGCAGCTTAAGCCCCGGGAGGGGGGGCTCAGAGACCCAGTACTTC

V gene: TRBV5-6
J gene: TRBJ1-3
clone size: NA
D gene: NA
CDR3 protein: CASSLYRSGGNTIYF
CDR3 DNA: TGTGCCAGCAGCTTATATCGGAGCGGTGGAAACACCATATATTTT

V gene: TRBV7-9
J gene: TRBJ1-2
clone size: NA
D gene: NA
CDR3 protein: CASSSLTDLGYGYTF
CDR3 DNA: TGTGCCAGCAGCTCCTTGACAGATCTTGGGTATGGCTACACCTTC

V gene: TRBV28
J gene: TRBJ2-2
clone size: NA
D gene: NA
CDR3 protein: CASSLSTGELFF
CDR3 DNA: TGTGCCAGCAGTTTATCAACCGGGGAGCTGTTTTTT

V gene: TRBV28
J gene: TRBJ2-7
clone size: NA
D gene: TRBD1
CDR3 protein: CASSPGGSYEQYF
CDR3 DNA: TGTGCCAGCAGTCCAGGGGGTTCCTACGAGCAGTACTTC

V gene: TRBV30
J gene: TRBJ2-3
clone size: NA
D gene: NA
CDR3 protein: CAWSGLGPSDTQYF
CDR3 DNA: TGTGCCTGGAGCGGCCTGGGGCCTTCAGATACGCAGTATTTT

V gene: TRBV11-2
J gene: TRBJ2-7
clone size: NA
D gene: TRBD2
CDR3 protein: CASSPRTSGRPYEQYF
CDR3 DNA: TGTGCCAGCAGCCCTCGGACTAGCGGGCGCCCCTACGAGCAGTACTTC

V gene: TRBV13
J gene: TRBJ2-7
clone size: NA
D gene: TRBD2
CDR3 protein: CASSLVREGYEQYF
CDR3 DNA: TGTGCCAGCAGCTTAGTCAGGGAGGGCTACGAGCAGTACTTC

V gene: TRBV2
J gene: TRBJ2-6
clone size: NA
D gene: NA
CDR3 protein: CASSDQGLGANVLTF
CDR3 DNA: TGTGCCAGCAGTGACCAGGGGCTAGGGGCCAACGTCCTGACTTTC

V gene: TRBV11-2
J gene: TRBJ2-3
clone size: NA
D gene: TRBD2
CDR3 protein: CASSPWTSGREDTQYF
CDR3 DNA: TGTGCCAGCAGCCCCTGGACTAGCGGGAGAGAAGATACGCAGTATTTT

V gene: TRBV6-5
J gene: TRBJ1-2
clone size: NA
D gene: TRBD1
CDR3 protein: CASSYSTGAAYGYTF
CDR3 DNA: TGTGCCAGCAGTTACTCAACAGGGGCCGCCTATGGCTACACCTTC

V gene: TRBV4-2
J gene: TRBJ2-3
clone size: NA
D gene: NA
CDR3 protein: CASSQPAQGGRDTQYF
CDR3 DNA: TGTGCCAGCAGCCAACCCGCCCAGGGGGGAAGAGATACGCAGTATTTT

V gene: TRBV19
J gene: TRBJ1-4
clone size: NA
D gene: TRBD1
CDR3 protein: CASSIAADRAEKLFF
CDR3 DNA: TGTGCCAGTAGTATAGCCGCGGACAGGGCTGAAAAACTGTTTTTT

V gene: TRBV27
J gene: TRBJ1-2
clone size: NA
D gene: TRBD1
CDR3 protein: CASSFSPQGGQRLYYGYTF
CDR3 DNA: TGTGCCAGCAGTTTTAGCCCGCAGGGGGGACAACGCCTTTACTATGGCTACACCTTC

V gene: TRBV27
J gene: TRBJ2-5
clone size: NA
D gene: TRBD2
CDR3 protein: CASSLLAGVRETQYF
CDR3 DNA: TGTGCCAGCAGTTTGCTGGCGGGAGTCCGAGAGACCCAGTACTTC

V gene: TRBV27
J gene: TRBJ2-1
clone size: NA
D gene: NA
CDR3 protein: CASSLRPSTEQFF
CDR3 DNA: TGTGCCAGCAGTCTCCGACCTAGCACTGAGCAGTTCTTC

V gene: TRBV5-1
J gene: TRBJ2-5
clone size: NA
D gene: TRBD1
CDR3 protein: CASRGTGGQETQYF
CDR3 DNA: TGCGCCAGCCGTGGTACAGGGGGCCAAGAGACCCAGTACTTC

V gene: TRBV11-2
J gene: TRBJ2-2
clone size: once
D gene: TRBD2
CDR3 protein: CASSWGTITGELFF
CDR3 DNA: TGTGCCAGCAGCTGGGGGACTATCACCGGGGAGCTGTTTTTT

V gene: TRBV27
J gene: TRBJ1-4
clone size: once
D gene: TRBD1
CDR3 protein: CASSQGQGLNEKLFF
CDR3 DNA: TGTGCCAGCAGTCAAGGACAGGGCCTAAATGAAAAACTGTTTTTT

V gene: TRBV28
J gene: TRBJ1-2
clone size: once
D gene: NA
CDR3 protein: CASAARDRAFYGYTF
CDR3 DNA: TGTGCCAGCGCCGCGCGGGACCGAGCCTTCTATGGCTACACCTTC

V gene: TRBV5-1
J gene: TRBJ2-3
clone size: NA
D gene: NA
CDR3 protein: CASSLGLETDTQYF
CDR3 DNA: TGCGCCAGCAGCTTGGGACTAGAGACAGATACGCAGTATTTT

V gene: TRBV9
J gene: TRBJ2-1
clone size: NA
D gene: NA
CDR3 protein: CASSVSGSYNEQFF
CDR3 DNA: TGTGCCAGCAGCGTTAGTGGTTCCTACAATGAGCAGTTCTTC